This T cell receptor beta chain was sequenced during a study of T cells in Graves' hyperthyroidism and ophthalmopathy. TCR beta CDR3 regions were amplified from RNA. First-round RT-PCR with HTBI primers amplified the TCR CDR3 region. TCRdb fed the multiplex PCR reads into MiXCR, producing one record per CDR3 protein. The table has fewer than 750,000 distinct CDR3 sequences, just over 45% seen once. Germline V gene lookup returns CDR1 SQVTM and CDR2 ANQGSEA. CDR3 length equals 13 residues. V lost 0 bases and J 10 bases, leaving 14 bases between the germline ends. This clonotype was sampled from a woman between 18 and 29 years old with Graves' hyperthyroidism. This chain links TRBV29-1 with TRBJ2-3; D call uncertain. The sequenced sample consisted of peripheral blood or thyroid tissue (not recorded which). The CDR3 DNA reads TGCAGCGTTGAAGAAAGGGCGCTAGGCGCGCAGTATTTT. It encodes CSVEERALGAQYF.